Listed below are T cell receptor beta chains from one sample, sequenced in a study of T cells in Graves' hyperthyroidism and ophthalmopathy. TCRdb re-called the multiplex PCR reads with MiXCR, one entry per CDR3 protein. The sample has 300,000 to 350,000 distinct CDR3 sequences; around 13% are singletons. Sequencing used blood. These receptor sequences come from a woman between 25 and 40 years old with Graves' hyperthyroidism. Each CDR3 is given without its conserved first and last residue. The order of the fields is CDR3 length, V gene, J gene, CDR3 protein.

14,TRBV5-5,TRBJ1-5,ASSPRVAPGNQPQH
15,TRBV20-1,TRBJ2-7,SARDYGTSGRYYEQY
11,TRBV2,TRBJ1-1,ASSEDQNTEAF
11,TRBV19,TRBJ2-5,ASSMSQQETQY
12,TRBV9,TRBJ1-4,ASSVDRSNEKLF
8,TRBV6-1,TRBJ1-2,ASKDYGYT
9,TRBV12-3/TRBV12-4,TRBJ2-5,ASRMSETQY
14,TRBV6-5,TRBJ2-4,ASSCSWEVAKNIQY
12,TRBV20-1,TRBJ1-5,SASQARSNQPQH
12,TRBV5-1,TRBJ2-3,ASTNGGPTDTQY
12,TRBV2,TRBJ2-7,ASSAGVTGYEQY
14,TRBV2,TRBJ2-1,ASSEGGLAAYNEQF
14,TRBV12-3/TRBV12-4,TRBJ2-1,ASTLGFTSGYNEQF
16,TRBV15,TRBJ2-1,ATSSGPRRLTSYNEQF
14,TRBV28,TRBJ2-1,ASSPFGQSSYNEQF
11,TRBV24-1,TRBJ2-5,ATTDPGGETQY
10,TRBV2,TRBJ2-3,ASSELFVTQY
11,TRBV11-2,TRBJ2-5,ASSGGGWETQY
12,TRBV20-1,TRBJ2-2,SADGSIGTGELF
14,TRBV3-1,TRBJ2-1,ASSLLGGRADNEQF
11,TRBV7-2,TRBJ1-2,ASSFLTVYGYT
13,TRBV19,TRBJ2-5,ASSIANQRQETQY
14,TRBV3-1,TRBJ2-3,ASSQGVGFGTDTQY
12,TRBV15,TRBJ1-1,ATSWIMGNTEAF
13,TRBV25-1,TRBJ1-6,ASRPRDRLNSPLH
10,TRBV20-1,TRBJ2-7,SARVAGREQY
13,TRBV20-1,TRBJ1-6,SARDRGVHNSPLH
13,TRBV30,TRBJ2-4,ACYTGDKAKNIQY